Below, one T cell receptor beta chain is given with its context. The data originate from a study of OX40 agonist ivuxolimab in advanced cancers. Study-level background: Dose-escalation patients were diagnosed with hepatocellular carcinoma, melanoma, renal cell cancer or head and neck cancer.

Excluded were patients having autoimmune disease history or systemic immunosuppression. Assay used: immunoSEQ multiplex PCR; TCRdb lists only in-frame clones, some missing. Seen here are approximately 77,000 clones, about 80% observed once, and the top ten hold 0.51%. This CDR3 has 18 amino acids. J lost 0 bases, V lost 0 bases, and 11 bases had no gene match. Source: CD4+ or CD8+ T cells sorted from blood, taken in a trial of the OX40 agonist ivuxolimab. The sequence was obtained from an adult with an advanced solid tumor such as melanoma, head and neck, liver or kidney cancer. The rearrangement joins TRBV5-3 to TRBJ2-7, with 8 bases identical to TRBD2. TRBV5-3 is reported as an ORF; its role is uncertain. The CDR3 here is CARSLGFGLANSSYEQYF. The CDR3 DNA reads TGTGCCAGAAGCTTGGGGTTTGGACTAGCCAATAGCTCCTACGAGCAGTACTTC.